Listed here are 27 T cell receptor beta chains from one sample, sequenced in a study of blood T cell repertoires in COVID-19. Sequencing was performed with immunoSEQ multiplex PCR; in TCRdb, only in-frame clones are kept and a portion is missing. The sample includes just under 60,000 clones, 70% to 90% of them seen just once. The sample taken for sequencing was peripheral blood. Every receptor here comes from a man in his 60s with acute or convalescent COVID-19.

The chain couples TRBV4-1 to TRBJ1-1, with 11 bases fitting TRBD1. Germline assignment: CDR1 MGHRA and CDR2 YSYEKL. The CDR3 sequence is 14 residues long. Losses at the gene ends were 3 bases for V and 5 bases for J; bases not matched to a gene: 2. CDR3 nucleotides: TGCGCCAGCAGCCAGGGACAGGGGGAAACTGAAGCTTTCTTT. Amino acids: CASSQGQGETEAFF.

The gene calls are TRBV15 and TRBJ1-1, with a possible D match to TRBD1 (6 bases). Germline values: CDR1 LNHNV, CDR2 YYDKDF (reference sequence). Trimming removed 3 bases from V and 7 bases from J, with 15 bases in between. CDR3 length: 14 amino acids. CDR3 loop: CATSRAHRVGEAFF. The CDR3 DNA is TGTGCCACCAGCAGGGCTCACAGGGTGGGTGAAGCTTTCTTT.

This chain joins TRBV9 and TRBJ2-7; TRBD1 matches at 7 bases. The CDR3 runs to 13 residues. V lost 5 bases, J lost 5 bases, and 7 bases stayed unmatched. Germline V gives CDR1 SGDLS, CDR2 YYNGEE. The CDR3 is CASSRQGEDEQYF. For the CDR3, the DNA is TGTGCCAGCAGTAGACAGGGAGAGGACGAGCAGTACTTC.

The chain couples TRBV28 to TRBJ1-5; 8 bases line up with TRBD1. The germline V gene has CDR1 MDHEN and CDR2 SYDVKM. The CDR3 contains 15 residues. Losses at the gene ends were 4 bases for V and 3 bases for J; bases not matched to a gene: 5. CDR3 region: CASSSWTGTNQPQHF. The CDR3 DNA reads as TGTGCCAGCAGTTCCTGGACAGGGACCAATCAGCCCCAGCATTTT.

V usage is TRBV7-9 and J usage is TRBJ2-1, with 7 bases lining up with TRBD1. The CDR3 totals 16 residues. Per germline, CDR1 SEHNR and CDR2 FQNEAQ (reference sequence). V trimming: 6 bases; J trimming: 13 bases; junction bases outside the gene matches: 21. The CDR3 loop reads CASSPTGTVGLRAQFF. CDR3 DNA sequence: TGTGCCAGCAGTCCCACCGGGACAGTTGGCCTCAGAGCACAGTTCTTC.

This rearrangement joins TRBV9 to TRBJ2-3, with TRBD2 matching 7 bases. The germline gives CDR1 SGDLS, CDR2 YYNGEE. V lost 4 bases to trimming and J lost 0 bases; unmatched junction nucleotides: 5. The CDR3 runs 15 residues. The DNA of the CDR3 is TGTGCCAGCAGCCCGAGTAGCGGGAGCACAGATACGCAGTATTTT. Amino acid sequence: CASSPSSGSTDTQYF.

This sequence joins TRBV30 and TRBJ1-6; TRBD1 matches 7 bases. Germline CDR1 GTSNPN, CDR2 SVGIG (reference sequence). V dropped 2 bases and J dropped 7; count of bases not matched to a gene: 11. This CDR3 contains 16 residues. The CDR3 DNA is TGTGCCTGGAGTAAGGGGAGAGGGGGCTCAAATTCACCCCTCCACTTT. Translated, it gives CAWSKGRGGSNSPLHF.

The chain combines TRBV7-2 with TRBJ2-7; TRBD2 is a possible D gene (6 bases). The ends were cut back, 3 bases at V and 0 bases at J, with 12 bases in the middle. Germline V lookup: CDR1 SGHTA, CDR2 FQGNSA. The CDR3 is made up of 15 amino acids. Here the CDR3 reads CASSFAGGISYEQYF. The DNA for the CDR3 is TGTGCCAGCAGCTTCGCGGGCGGGATCTCCTACGAGCAGTACTTC.

The chain combines TRBV27 with TRBJ1-1; no clear D. Trimming took off 3 bases at V and 4 bases at J, with 12 bases between the two ends. CDR1 MNHEY and CDR2 SMNVEV come from the germline V gene (reference sequence). The CDR3 length is 14 residues. CDR3 residues: CASSFLRSGTEAFF. The CDR3 nucleotides are TGTGCCAGCAGTTTTCTCCGTTCCGGCACTGAAGCTTTCTTT.

The CDR3 sequence is CASRGDRVLHQPQHF. DNA for the CDR3: TGTGCCAGCAGGGGAGACAGGGTACTTCATCAGCCCCAGCATTTT. This chain connects TRBV28 to TRBJ1-5, with 7 bases that match TRBD1. CDR1 and CDR2 (germline): MDHEN, SYDVKM. V dropped 6 bases and J dropped 5; count of bases not matched to a gene: 10. This CDR3 region has 15 residues. Based on the CDR3 plus reference TRBV28 and TRBJ1-5, the full variable domain is DVKVTQSSRYLVKRTGEKVFLECVQDMDHENMFWYRQDPGLGLRLIYFSYDVKMKEKGDIPEGYSVSREKKERFSLILESASTNQTSMYLCASRGDRVLHQPQHFGDGTRLSIL.

The genes are TRBV30 and TRBJ2-7; D gene uncertain. This CDR3 contains 15 residues. The V and J ends lost 2 bases and 1 base respectively, with 15 bases between them. Germline CDR1 and CDR2: GTSNPN and SVGIG (reference sequence). The CDR3 region is CAWSPLGSQSYEQYF. The CDR3 DNA follows: TGTGCCTGGAGTCCCCTGGGCAGTCAATCCTACGAGCAGTACTTC.

This clone was detected only once. The CDR3 region has the DNA TGCAGTGCTAGTACTAGCGGGGCCTCCTACAATGAGCAGTTCTTC. Its translation: CSASTSGASYNEQFF. The chain recombines TRBV20-1 with TRBJ2-1, with 10 bases matching TRBD2. There are 15 residues in the CDR3. Per the germline V gene, CDR1 is DFQATT and CDR2 is SNEGSKA (reference sequence). V shed 3 bases and J 0 bases; nucleotides not matched to a gene: 2.

This rearrangement joins TRBV18 to TRBJ2-3; TRBD2 matches at 13 bases. This CDR3 is 18 amino acids long. With V trimmed by 3 bases and J by 2 bases, 8 bases remained unmatched. Germline V gene lookup returns CDR1 KGHSH and CDR2 LQKENI. The CDR3 DNA is TGTGCCAGCTCACCCCAGGCCGGGACTAGCGGGACCACAGATACGCAGTATTTT. It is translated as CASSPQAGTSGTTDTQYF.

This clone was detected once. CDR3 DNA: TGCGCCAGCAGTCAAATCGGGACTAGCGGTTTCAATGAGCAGTTCTTC. Protein sequence: CASSQIGTSGFNEQFF. The chain employs TRBV10-1 and TRBJ2-1, with TRBD2 matching over 11 bases. Per the germline V gene, CDR1 is WNHNN and CDR2 is SYGVQD (reference sequence). Germline trimming cut 5 bases from V and 6 bases from J; bases unmatched to any gene: 9. CDR3 size: 16 residues.

The V and J genes are TRBV30 and TRBJ2-7; D possibly corresponds to TRBD2 (5 bases). The germline V gene encodes CDR1 GTSNPN and CDR2 SVGIG (reference sequence). Trimming removed 1 base at V and 3 bases at J, with 22 bases between. This CDR3 is 17 amino acids long. CDR3 residues: CAWSGRVSALGHYEQYF. The CDR3 DNA reads TGTGCCTGGAGTGGAAGGGTTAGCGCCCTTGGGCACTACGAGCAGTACTTC.

This clone has a handful of counts. The chain is built from TRBV11-2 and TRBJ2-1, with 7 bases that match TRBD2. In germline, CDR1 is SGHAT, CDR2 FQNNGV. J was trimmed by 2 bases and V by 2 bases; bases with no gene match: 6. The CDR3 is 16 residues long. The CDR3 sequence is CASSLLRGRTYNEQFF. The CDR3 DNA reads as TGTGCCAGCAGCTTACTGCGCGGGAGAACCTACAATGAGCAGTTCTTC.

This chain joins TRBV6-6 and TRBJ2-7, with D possibly TRBD2 on 6 matching bases. The CDR3 has 13 residues. Germline V gives CDR1 MNHNY, CDR2 SVGAGI (reference sequence). The V end was cut by 8 bases, the J end by 3 bases, with 14 bases between. The DNA for the CDR3 is TGTGCCAGCTCGCCGCGGGGATACTACGAGCAGTACTTC. Translating gives CASSPRGYYEQYF.

This clone came up once. The rearrangement joins TRBV11-2 to TRBJ2-2; 10 nucleotides match TRBD2. J lost 1 base, V lost 2 bases, and 10 bases had no gene match. Germline-derived CDR1 and CDR2 are SGHAT and FQNNGV. The CDR3 has 19 amino acids. CDR3 sequence (DNA): TGTGCCAGCAGCTTACGGGCGGAACCTAGCGGGAGGAACACCGGGGAGCTGTTTTTT. Translated, it gives CASSLRAEPSGRNTGELFF.

The V gene is TRBV15, the J gene TRBJ1-3; 7 bases line up with TRBD1. This CDR3 region has 16 residues. The V segment lost 8 bases and the J segment 0 bases; nucleotides outside the gene matches: 10. CDR1 and CDR2 (germline): LNHNV, YYDKDF (reference sequence). The CDR3 sequence: CATSRTGSISGNTIYF. DNA of the CDR3: TGTGCCACCTCCCGGACAGGATCCATCTCTGGAAACACCATATATTTT.

The CDR3 spells CASSAQSNTEAFF. DNA for the CDR3: TGTGCCAGCAGCGCACAGTCGAACACTGAAGCTTTCTTT. J is TRBJ1-1 and V is TRBV7-3; D not certain. The CDR3 sequence is 13 residues long. Germline assignment: CDR1 SGHTA and CDR2 FQGTGA. Trimming cost V 5 bases and J 1 base, with 8 bases left between them.

The chain combines TRBV19 with TRBJ1-2; 8 nucleotides line up with TRBD1. Germline assignment: CDR1 LNHDA and CDR2 SQIVND (reference sequence). The CDR3 contains 17 residues. V was clipped by 0 bases and J by 4 bases; unmatched bases: 10. The CDR3, as DNA: TGTGCCAGTAGTATAGATCCCCCCGGACAGGGAATCTATGGCTACACCTTC. It specifies CASSIDPPGQGIYGYTF.

This clone showed up just once. This chain connects TRBV5-4 to TRBJ2-2, with TRBD2 matching over 7 bases. The germline CDR1 and CDR2 sequences are SGHNT and YYREEE (reference sequence). V trimming: 5 bases; J trimming: 6 bases; junction bases outside the gene matches: 13. CDR3 length: 16 residues. In nucleotides, the CDR3 is TGTGCCAGCAGTCACGGACACCCAAGCGGGGCCGGGGAGCTGTTTTTT. Amino acid sequence: CASSHGHPSGAGELFF.

The chain combines TRBV24-1 with TRBJ2-1; possibly TRBD1 for D (6 bases). V was cut by 6 bases and J by 2 bases, with 13 bases left in between. The CDR3 consists of 15 residues. Germline lookup yields CDR1 KGHDR and CDR2 SFDVKD. CDR3 DNA sequence: TGTGCCACCAGTTTACCGGGACAAGCCTACAATGAGCAGTTCTTC. Protein: CATSLPGQAYNEQFF.

The V gene is TRBV3-1 (or the pseudogene TRBV3-2), the J gene TRBJ2-7; 14 nucleotides line up with TRBD2. CDR3 length equals 16 residues. Per germline, CDR1 LGHDT and CDR2 YNNKEL (reference sequence). The V segment lost 4 bases and the J segment 7 bases; nucleotides outside the gene matches: 9. CDR3 residues: CASSRGLAGGLGEQYF. Here the CDR3 DNA reads TGTGCCAGCAGCCGCGGACTAGCGGGAGGTTTGGGGGAGCAGTACTTC.

This chain uses TRBV4-2 with TRBJ1-6; TRBD1 aligns across 9 bases. CDR3 length equals 17 residues. The V gene's germline CDR1 is LGHNA and CDR2 YNFKEQ. The V and J ends lost 1 base and 5 bases, in that order; junction bases with no gene match: 6. The CDR3 nucleotides are TGTGCCAGCAGCCAAGTACCGGGACAGGGTGATAATTCACCCCTCCACTTT. It is translated as CASSQVPGQGDNSPLHF.

The chain combines TRBV29-1 with TRBJ1-1; D ambiguous. The V and J ends lost 7 bases and 1 base respectively, with 4 bases between them. The CDR3 consists of 10 residues. Per the germline V gene, CDR1 is SQVTM and CDR2 is ANQGSEA. The DNA of the CDR3 is TGCAGCGCCCAGAACACTGAAGCTTTCTTT. Translating it yields CSAQNTEAFF.

This clone showed up just once. This chain links TRBV3-1 (or the pseudogene TRBV3-2) with TRBJ1-1; no definite D call. CDR1 is LGHDT, CDR2 YNNKEL, per germline (reference sequence). V shed 0 bases and J shed 11 bases, with 13 bases lying between them. This CDR3 contains 13 residues. CDR3 bases: TGTGCCAGCAGCCAAGATAAGACCCCGGGGGCTTTCTTT. Translation: CASSQDKTPGAFF.